The 18 T cell receptor beta chains presented below share a single source sample, sequenced in a study of blood T cell repertoires in COVID-19 (TCRdb year 2020). Library preparation employed the immunoSEQ multiplex PCR assay. TCRdb stores this immuneACCESS table with in-frame sequences only. Part of the clones is absent; in the studies checked, under half of the shortfall reflects unresolved V genes, and no reason is known for the rest. The table for this sample lists roughly 60,000 clones; about 79% of them were counted only once. Clones ranked in the top ten supply 5.6% of the sample. The sample consisted of peripheral blood. These receptor sequences come from a woman in her sixties with acute or convalescent COVID-19.

This chain joins TRBV7-2 and TRBJ2-3; TRBD1 is a possible D gene (5 bases). Germline V gene data show CDR1 as SGHTA and CDR2 as FQGNSA. The CDR3 has 14 residues. V was shortened by 1 base and J by 9 bases, with 14 bases between the two germline ends. The CDR3 bases are TGTGCCAGCAGCTTAGAGGGGTCTGCGAGGACGCAGTATTTT. Encoded protein: CASSLEGSARTQYF.

The chain couples TRBV30 to TRBJ1-2; TRBD1 aligns across 10 bases. There are 14 residues in the CDR3. Trimming cost V 4 bases and J 5 bases; bases outside gene matches: 7. Germline CDR1 reads GTSNPN; CDR2 reads SVGIG (reference sequence). The CDR3 bases are TGTGCCTGGAACCCAGGACAGGGGGGTTATGGCTACACCTTC. Translating it yields CAWNPGQGGYGYTF.

The rearrangement links TRBV7-6 to TRBJ1-6; a possible D gene is TRBD1 (5 bases). CDR1 and CDR2 (germline): SGHVS, FNYEAQ. The CDR3 covers 15 residues. The germline V and J ends were trimmed by 2 bases and 7 bases, with 12 bases remaining between them. The CDR3 loop reads CASSLSRGWNSPLHF. DNA for the CDR3: TGTGCCAGCAGCTTATCTAGGGGCTGGAATTCACCCCTCCACTTT.

The rearrangement joins TRBV3-1 (or the pseudogene TRBV3-2) to TRBJ1-2; 7 bases are shared with TRBD1. V shed 0 bases, J shed 6 bases, and the junction held 10 bases outside the gene matches. This CDR3 contains 16 residues. The V gene's germline CDR1 is LGHDT and CDR2 YNNKEL (reference sequence). The CDR3, as DNA: TGTGCCAGCAGCCAAGAGGGAACCCACAGGGGCCATGGCTACACCTTC. It specifies CASSQEGTHRGHGYTF.

The rearrangement joins TRBV3-1 (or the pseudogene TRBV3-2) to TRBJ2-5, with D maybe TRBD1 (7 bases). This CDR3 is 15 amino acids long. Germline V CDR1 and CDR2: LGHDT, YNNKEL (reference sequence). Between the trimmed V and J ends, which lost 0 bases and 6 bases, there was a span of 14 bases. Here the CDR3 reads CASSQDTRGRQTQYF. The CDR3 region has the DNA TGTGCCAGCAGCCAAGATACCAGGGGGAGGCAGACCCAGTACTTC.

The V call is TRBV30, the J call TRBJ1-1; D gene uncertain. The germline V gene encodes CDR1 GTSNPN and CDR2 SVGIG (reference sequence). V was clipped by 0 bases and J by 4 bases, with 9 bases between them. The CDR3 length is 13 residues. DNA for the CDR3: TGTGCCTGGAGTGTGCGAGGAGCCACTGAAGCTTTCTTT. Translation gives CAWSVRGATEAFF.

The chain couples TRBV5-1 to TRBJ1-2; 12 nucleotides agree with TRBD1. Trimming removed 4 bases from V and 8 bases from J; junction bases left unmatched: 6. The CDR3 spans 14 residues. The germline V gene encodes CDR1 SGHRS and CDR2 YFSETQ. The CDR3 nucleotides read TGCGCCAGCAGCCCGGGACAGGGGGCGCCGGGCTACACCTTC. Translated: CASSPGQGAPGYTF.

The genes are TRBV3-1 (or the pseudogene TRBV3-2) and TRBJ1-1; D gene unclear. Germline values: CDR1 LGHDT, CDR2 YNNKEL (reference sequence). V gave up 1 base and J gave up 7 bases, with 10 bases separating them. The CDR3 spans 13 residues. CDR3 bases: TGTGCCAGCAGCCAAGCTCCGGCAGGTGAAGCTTTCTTT. This sequence encodes CASSQAPAGEAFF.

This chain links TRBV15 with TRBJ2-3; 12 bases match TRBD2. CDR1 is LNHNV, CDR2 YYDKDF, per germline (reference sequence). The CDR3 sequence is 17 residues long. Trimming at V came to 5 bases and at J to 4 bases, leaving 10 bases not matched to a gene. The CDR3 DNA is TGTGCCACCAGCTCCCAACCTAGCGGGGGGGGATCAGATACGCAGTATTTT. It is translated as CATSSQPSGGGSDTQYF.

This chain uses TRBV19 with TRBJ1-6, with D maybe TRBD1 (5 bases). Trimming took off 6 bases at V and 9 bases at J, with 15 bases between the two ends. The CDR3 runs 14 residues. Germline V gene data show CDR1 as LNHDA and CDR2 as SQIVND (reference sequence). For the CDR3, the DNA is TGTGCCAGTAGGAGGGCCCAGGGAGGTTCACCCCTCCACTTT. Encoded protein: CASRRAQGGSPLHF.

The V gene is TRBV5-1, the J gene TRBJ1-1; D is ambiguous. V was clipped by 1 base and J by 0 bases, with 4 bases between them. The CDR3 length is 13 residues. Germline lookup yields CDR1 SGHRS and CDR2 YFSETQ. This CDR3 is CASSLTLNTEAFF. The DNA of the CDR3 is TGCGCCAGCAGCTTGACTCTGAACACTGAAGCTTTCTTT.

This clone was seen only once. J is TRBJ2-5 and V is TRBV5-1; TRBD2 matches at 10 bases. V shed 5 bases and J 4 bases; nucleotides not matched to a gene: 17. Germline CDR1 and CDR2: SGHRS and YFSETQ. This CDR3 has 18 amino acids. The CDR3 nucleotides are TGCGCCAGCAGTTATTTTATTAGCGGGGGGAGTACTAGAGAGACCCAGTACTTC. It is translated as CASSYFISGGSTRETQYF.

The J gene is TRBJ2-2, the V gene TRBV24-1; D ambiguous. With 2 bases removed from V and 4 bases from J, the gap between germline ends came to 13 bases. CDR1 KGHDR and CDR2 SFDVKD come from the germline V gene. The CDR3 covers 16 residues. This chain's CDR3 is CATSDSAQWSTGELFF. CDR3 nucleotide sequence: TGTGCCACCAGTGATTCCGCCCAGTGGAGCACCGGGGAGCTGTTTTTT.

The rearrangement joins TRBV12-5 to TRBJ1-2; TRBD1 agrees at 9 bases. This CDR3 is built from 13 residues. V lost 9 bases to trimming and J lost 5 bases; unmatched junction nucleotides: 7. Germline values: CDR1 LGHNT, CDR2 FRNRAP. The CDR3 DNA reads TGTGCTAGCAACCCGGGACAGGGATATGGCTACACCTTC. This translates into CASNPGQGYGYTF.

The V gene is TRBV19, the J gene TRBJ2-7; 7 bases are a match to TRBD1. V gave up 6 bases and J gave up 3 bases; unmatched junction bases: 11. Germline lookup yields CDR1 LNHDA and CDR2 SQIVND (reference sequence). CDR3 size: 15 residues. The CDR3: CASRESKTGNYEQYF. The CDR3 region has the DNA TGTGCCAGTAGAGAGTCGAAGACAGGGAACTACGAGCAGTACTTC. Looking up the rest from reference TRBV19 and TRBJ2-7 gives the full variable domain: DGGITQSPKYLFRKEGQNVTLSCEQNLNHDAMYWYRQDPGQGLRLIYYSQIVNDFQKGDIAEGYSVSREKKESFPLTVTSAQKNPTAFYLCASRESKTGNYEQYFGPGTRLTVT.

The sample holds a few counts of this clone. The CDR3 region is CASSLGTGEKLFF. The CDR3 nucleotides are TGCGCCAGCAGCTTGGGTACCGGTGAAAAACTGTTTTTT. This chain links TRBV5-1 with TRBJ1-4; D is unresolved. The germline V gene encodes CDR1 SGHRS and CDR2 YFSETQ. CDR3 size: 13 residues. V lost 0 bases, J lost 7 bases, and 7 bases lay in between.

The J gene is TRBJ1-4, the V gene TRBV19; 9 bases are a match to TRBD1. Germline lookup yields CDR1 LNHDA and CDR2 SQIVND (reference sequence). Trimming at V came to 6 bases and at J to 6 bases, leaving 8 bases not matched to a gene. There are 15 residues in the CDR3. The CDR3 sequence is CASRNRGRSDEKLFF. CDR3 DNA: TGTGCCAGTAGGAACAGGGGGCGCTCGGATGAAAAACTGTTTTTT.

In regard to this clone: This sample includes further DNA sequences coding for the same CDR3. J is TRBJ2-3 and V is TRBV29-1, with D hard to call. This CDR3 region has 12 residues. The germline CDR1 and CDR2 sequences are SQVTM and ANQGSEA. The ends were cut back, 3 bases at V and 2 bases at J, with 6 bases in the middle. The CDR3 here is CSVDSPTDTQYF. The DNA for the CDR3 is TGCAGCGTTGACTCCCCCACAGATACGCAGTATTTT.